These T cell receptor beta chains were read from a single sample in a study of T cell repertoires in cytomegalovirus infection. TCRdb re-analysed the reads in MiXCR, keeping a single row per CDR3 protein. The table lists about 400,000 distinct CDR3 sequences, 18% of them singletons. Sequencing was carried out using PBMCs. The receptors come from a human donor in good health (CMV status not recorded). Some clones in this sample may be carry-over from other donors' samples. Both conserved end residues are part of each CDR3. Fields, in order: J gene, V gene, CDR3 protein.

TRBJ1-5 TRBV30 CAWEQDGGQPQHF
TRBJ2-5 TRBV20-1 CSAGTSGRFGETQYF
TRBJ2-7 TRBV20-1 CSARTVVAYEQYF
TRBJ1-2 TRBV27 CASRGAYLGYTF
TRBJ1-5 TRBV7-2 CASSLAHNQPQHF
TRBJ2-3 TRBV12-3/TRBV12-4 CASSFAGVGADTQYF
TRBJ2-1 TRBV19 CASTERGVYNEQFF
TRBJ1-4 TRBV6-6 CASSYPAGNLEKLFF
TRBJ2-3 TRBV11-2 CASSLVGGATGGTQYF
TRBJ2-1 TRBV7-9 CASSGRTGRTYNEQFF
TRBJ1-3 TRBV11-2 CASSSIQGAGNTIYF
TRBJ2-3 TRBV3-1 CASSQGWKADTQYF
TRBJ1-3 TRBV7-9 CASSSQNSGNTIYF
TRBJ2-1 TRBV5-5 CASSFGGLDEQFF
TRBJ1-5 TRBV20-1 CSATAQGGNQPQHF
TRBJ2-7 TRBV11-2 CASSSGLAGAIYEQYF
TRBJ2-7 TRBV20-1 CSAQVNEQYF
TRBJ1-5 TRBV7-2 CASSLAWREPQHF
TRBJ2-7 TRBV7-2 CASSLAGSEIYEQYF
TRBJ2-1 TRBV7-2 CASSPDRGDEQFF
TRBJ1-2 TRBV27 CASSFGDGSGYGYTF
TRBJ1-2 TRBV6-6 CASSPGQTTYGYTF
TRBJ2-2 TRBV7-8 CASSLRGPNTGELFF
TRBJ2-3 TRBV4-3 CASSQDLGQGFTDTQYF